This passage covers 18 T cell receptor beta chains from one sample sequenced in a study of T cells in Graves' hyperthyroidism and ophthalmopathy. Researchers took RNA transcripts and amplified the TCR beta CDR3 regions from them. Carried out on the TCR CDR3, a first-round RT-PCR used the HTBI primer set. TCRdb reanalysed the multiplex PCR reads using MiXCR and keeps one entry per CDR3 protein. The table records around 340,000 distinct CDR3 sequences, 15% to 20% of them present only once. Input material: blood. The receptors come from a woman in her 40s with Graves' ophthalmopathy.

There are many counts of this clonotype. This rearrangement joins TRBV12-3 or TRBV12-4 to TRBJ2-2; tentatively, D is TRBD1 (5 bases). The CDR3 loop spans 16 amino acids. V was shortened by 4 bases and J by 10 bases, with 22 bases between the two germline ends. The CDR3 region has the DNA TGTGCCAGCAGTTCAGAGGTCAGGGAACTTGGCGAGGAGCTGTTTTTT. This sequence encodes CASSSEVRELGEELFF.

The chain is built from TRBV28 and TRBJ1-6, with 7 bases matching TRBD1. The CDR3 has 13 amino acids. With V trimmed by 3 bases and J by 10 bases, 3 bases remained unmatched. CDR1 is MDHEN, CDR2 SYDVKM, per germline. The chain's CDR3 is CASSFTGESPLHF. The CDR3 coding sequence is TGTGCCAGCAGTTTCACAGGGGAGTCACCCCTCCACTTT.

This clonotype was observed once. DNA for the CDR3: TGTGCCTGGAACCGGGACAGGGGTTATGGCTACACCTTC. It translates to CAWNRDRGYGYTF. The chain has TRBV30 and TRBJ1-2, with 10 bases identical to TRBD1. J gave up 5 bases and V 4 bases, and 4 bases lay outside the gene matches. There are 13 residues in the CDR3. Germline V CDR1 and CDR2: GTSNPN, SVGIG (reference sequence). The full variable domain, its missing parts supplied by reference TRBV30 and TRBJ1-2, is SQTIHQWPATLVQPVGSPLSLECTVEGTSNPNLYWYRQAAGRGLQLLFYSVGIGQISSEVPQNLSASRPQDRQFILSSKKLLLSDSGFYLCAWNRDRGYGYTFGSGTRLTVV.

This chain uses TRBV5-1 with TRBJ2-7, with 9 bases lining up with TRBD1. The CDR3 consists of 14 residues. V lost 4 bases and J lost 5; bases outside the gene matches: 7. The germline gives CDR1 SGHRS, CDR2 YFSETQ. CDR3 sequence (DNA): TGCGCCAGCAGCCCTGGGACAGGGACGGACGAGCAGTACTTC. This translates into CASSPGTGTDEQYF.

In its sample, this clonotype was seen many times. This chain joins TRBV6-1 and TRBJ2-5; D may be TRBD2 (5 bases). Germline CDR1 and CDR2: MNHNS and SASEGT. CDR3 length equals 16 residues. The ends were cut back, 3 bases at V and 5 bases at J, with 19 bases in the middle. The CDR3 DNA reads TGTGCCAGCAGTGAGCCATCTTCGGGTAGCGCGGAGACCCAGTACTTC. Its translation: CASSEPSSGSAETQYF.

This clonotype came up many times. DNA for the CDR3: TGTGCCAGCAGCTTAAGTGGAGGACAGCCCCAGCATTTT. Its protein is CASSLSGGQPQHF. The chain employs TRBV12-3 or TRBV12-4 and TRBJ1-5; no reliable D call. Trimming took 6 bases from V and 7 from J, leaving 13 bases between them. CDR3 size: 13 residues.

This clonotype was detected ten times or more. The chain joins TRBV3-1 to TRBJ1-5; TRBD1 is a possible D gene (6 bases). The length of the CDR3 is 15 residues. Per germline, CDR1 LGHDT and CDR2 YNNKEL (reference sequence). V lost 4 bases to trimming and J lost 2 bases, with 12 bases between them. The CDR3 nucleotides are TGTGCCAGCAGCCCACAGGGAGGTGGCAATCAGCCCCAGCATTTT. Its protein product is CASSPQGGGNQPQHF.

Many counts were recorded for this clonotype. The J gene is TRBJ2-7, the V gene TRBV6-1, with 8 bases identical to TRBD1. This CDR3 has 12 residues. J gave up 2 bases and V 8 bases, and 2 bases lay outside the gene matches. Germline CDR1 reads MNHNS; CDR2 reads SASEGT. CDR3 sequence reads: CASWDRPYEQYF. Here the CDR3 DNA reads TGTGCCAGCTGGGACAGGCCCTACGAGCAGTACTTC.

V usage is TRBV3-1 and J usage is TRBJ1-1; a weak D match, TRBD1 (5 bases). The CDR3 length is 12 residues. V lost 3 bases, J lost 6 bases, and 8 bases lay in between. Per germline, CDR1 LGHDT and CDR2 YNNKEL (reference sequence). CDR3 sequence reads: CASSQGTAEAFF. The CDR3 nucleotides read TGTGCCAGCAGCCAGGGGACCGCTGAAGCTTTCTTT.

This clonotype was seen many times. The rearrangement links TRBV2 to TRBJ2-5; D gene ambiguous. V lost 7 bases to trimming and J lost 4 bases, with 10 bases between them. This CDR3 region has 12 residues. Germline loops: CDR1 SNHLY, CDR2 FYNNEI. The CDR3 DNA reads as TGTGCCAGCACCCCACGACCAGAGACCCAGTACTTC. Its translation: CASTPRPETQYF. Complete variable domain (other parts from reference TRBV2 and TRBJ2-5): EPEVTQTPSHQVTQMGQEVILRCVPISNHLYFYWYRQILGQKVEFLVSFYNNEISEKSEIFDDQFSVERPDGSNFTLKIRSTKLEDSAMYFCASTPRPETQYFGPGTRLLVL.

At least ten counts were recorded for this clonotype. The genes are TRBV5-1 and TRBJ2-7, with TRBD1 matching 7 bases. Germline lookup yields CDR1 SGHRS and CDR2 YFSETQ. The CDR3 contains 13 residues. V lost 3 bases, J lost 1 base, and 1 base stayed unmatched. CDR3 bases: TGCGCCAGCAGCTGGACAGGATCCTACGAGCAGTACTTC. This translates into CASSWTGSYEQYF. Using reference TRBV5-1 and TRBJ2-7 for the parts outside the CDR3, the full variable domain is KAGVTQTPRYLIKTRGQQVTLSCSPISGHRSVSWYQQTPGQGLQFLFEYFSETQRNKGNFPGRFSGRQFSNSRSEMNVSTLELGDSALYLCASSWTGSYEQYFGPGTRLTVT.

This clonotype was recorded at least ten times. The CDR3 DNA is TGTGCCAGCAGCTTACTGTGGAGCGGGGAAGAGACCCAGTACTTC. It translates to CASSLLWSGEETQYF. The chain uses TRBV11-2 and TRBJ2-5; the match to TRBD2 covers 7 bases. The germline V gene encodes CDR1 SGHAT and CDR2 FQNNGV. This CDR3 is 15 amino acids long. V shed 2 bases, J shed 3 bases, and the junction held 6 bases outside the gene matches.

This chain links TRBV7-9 with TRBJ2-5, with D hard to call. V was cut by 4 bases and J by 5 bases, with 14 bases left in between. Germline CDR1 reads SEHNR; CDR2 reads FQNEAQ (reference sequence). This CDR3 region has 14 residues. CDR3 coding DNA: TGTGCCAGCAGCTCGACCCCACGATGGGAGACCCAGTACTTC. This codes for CASSSTPRWETQYF.

V gene TRBV27 combines with J gene TRBJ2-7, with unresolved D. CDR3 size: 14 residues. The germline V and J ends were trimmed by 4 bases and 2 bases, with 12 bases remaining between them. Germline loops: CDR1 MNHEY, CDR2 SMNVEV (reference sequence). CDR3 nucleotides: TGTGCCAGCAGTTCTACTGCAGGCCCCTACGAGCAGTACTTC. It specifies CASSSTAGPYEQYF.

This chain connects TRBV12-3 or TRBV12-4 to TRBJ2-5, with TRBD2 matching 13 bases. The ends lost 2 bases at V and 6 bases at J; junction bases unmatched: 6. This CDR3 is 16 amino acids long. The CDR3 DNA sequence: TGTGCCAGCAGTTTAAGGACTAGCGGGAGCTTGCAGACCCAGTACTTC. It specifies CASSLRTSGSLQTQYF.

The CDR3 DNA sequence: TGTGCCAGCCGTCGGGGGAACCAAGAGACCCAGTACTTC. Translation gives CASRRGNQETQYF. The chain couples TRBV2 to TRBJ2-5, with a possible D match to TRBD2 (6 bases). Germline assignment: CDR1 SNHLY and CDR2 FYNNEI. V lost 8 bases and J lost 0, with 10 bases in between. There are 13 residues in the CDR3.

This sequence joins TRBV7-9 and TRBJ1-1; D is possibly TRBD1 (5 bases). CDR3 length equals 14 residues. Germline loops: CDR1 SEHNR, CDR2 FQNEAQ (reference sequence). The ends were cut back, 1 base at V and 3 bases at J, with 9 bases in the middle. The CDR3 spells CASSLVRVDTEAFF. The CDR3 region has the DNA TGTGCCAGCAGCTTAGTCAGGGTGGACACTGAAGCTTTCTTT.

This clonotype was seen repeatedly, ten times or more. The rearrangement joins TRBV28 to TRBJ2-5, with no clear D. Germline CDR1 reads MDHEN; CDR2 reads SYDVKM. V dropped 4 bases and J dropped 1 base, with 10 bases sitting between them. The CDR3 spans 14 residues. The CDR3 coding sequence is TGTGCCAGCAGTTCTGGGCAGTTCCAAGAGACCCAGTACTTC. It translates to CASSSGQFQETQYF.